A selection of T cell receptor beta chains follows, all from one sample in a study of blood T cell repertoires in COVID-19. Clones were read by immunoSEQ multiplex PCR, and TCRdb kept only the in-frame ones, dropping some. The table records about 330,000 clones, roughly 85% of them present only once. The source material was peripheral blood. These receptors were obtained from a human donor in a cohort sampled during active COVID-19. The CDR3 runs from the conserved cysteine through the conserved F or W. A D gene is named only where the DNA matches it firmly. Rows give clone size only sometimes, using once, few, many, or a class for an expanded clone.

j_call: TRBJ1-1
clone_size: -
v_call: TRBV20-1
d_call: -
cdr3_aa: CSVSTNTEAFF
cdr3_nt: TGCAGTGTTTCTACCAACACTGAAGCTTTCTTT

j_call: TRBJ2-7
clone_size: -
v_call: TRBV15
d_call: TRBD2
cdr3_aa: CATSREGTSAYF
cdr3_nt: TGTGCCACCAGCAGAGAAGGGACTAGCGCTTACTTC

j_call: TRBJ2-3
clone_size: -
v_call: TRBV11-3
d_call: TRBD2
cdr3_aa: CASSRGTSGTDTQYF
cdr3_nt: TGTGCCAGCAGCCGCGGGACTAGCGGGACAGATACGCAGTATTTT

j_call: TRBJ2-7
clone_size: -
v_call: TRBV7-9
d_call: -
cdr3_aa: CASSLSSDTYEQYF
cdr3_nt: TGTGCCAGCAGCTTATCCTCAGACACCTACGAGCAGTACTTC

j_call: TRBJ1-4
clone_size: -
v_call: TRBV20-1
d_call: -
cdr3_aa: CSASRVEKLFF
cdr3_nt: TGCAGTGCTAGTCGAGTTGAAAAACTGTTTTTT

j_call: TRBJ1-2
clone_size: once
v_call: TRBV5-5
d_call: -
cdr3_aa: CASSPRLGETGGYTF
cdr3_nt: TGTGCCAGCAGCCCGAGGCTAGGGGAAACCGGGGGCTACACCTTC

j_call: TRBJ1-6
clone_size: -
v_call: TRBV19
d_call: TRBD1
cdr3_aa: CACTERQGSSPLHF
cdr3_nt: TGTGCCTGTACTGAAAGACAGGGGAGTTCACCCCTCCACTTT

j_call: TRBJ1-2
clone_size: -
v_call: TRBV5-1
d_call: -
cdr3_aa: CASSQGLNYYGYTF
cdr3_nt: TGCGCCAGCAGCCAAGGACTCAATTACTATGGCTACACCTTC

j_call: TRBJ1-1
clone_size: -
v_call: TRBV20-1
d_call: -
cdr3_aa: CSASGGQVNTEAFF
cdr3_nt: TGCAGTGCTAGTGGGGGGCAGGTTAACACTGAAGCTTTCTTT

j_call: TRBJ1-5
clone_size: few
v_call: TRBV10-3
d_call: -
cdr3_aa: CAISPPPGRQTRDQPQHF
cdr3_nt: TGTGCCATCAGTCCACCACCTGGGAGACAAACGAGGGATCAGCCCCAGCATTTT